This entry features one TCR beta chain sequence. The antigen remains undetermined. Repertoires were generated with immunoSEQ multiplex PCR, while TCRdb's copy carries only in-frame clones and drops some. The table shows some 31,000 clones, with around 81% occurring only once. The CDR3 extends over 16 amino acids. Trimming pared 4 bases from V and 1 base from J, leaving 16 bases between. The V gene's germline CDR1 is SGHDT and CDR2 YYEEEE. Indicated time point: week 47, end of study. Topical imiquimod was applied with each vaccine dose, which held 300 ug of mutant IDH1 20-mer peptide. The data originate from a study of a mutant IDH1 vaccine in newly diagnosed glioma.

This chain joins TRBV5-6 and TRBJ2-3, with TRBD2 as a possible D gene (6 bases). This TCR derives from a man aged 30 to 45 with glioma. The specimen comprised PBMCs, sampled from a glioma patient whose treatment included an IDH1 peptide vaccine. The CDR3 is CASSPWGSSGTDTQYF. Here the CDR3 DNA reads TGTGCCAGCAGCCCGTGGGGGTCTAGCGGCACAGATACGCAGTATTTT.